This T cell receptor beta chain is drawn from a study of blood T cells in healthy people across ages. Study conclusions and caveats: Per million T cells, TCR beta diversity dropped roughly linearly as age increased.

In regard to this clonotype: Its specificity is not known.

In terms of origin and age, donors were healthy Caucasian individuals from Russia aged about 6 to 90. Germline CDR1 and CDR2: SGHRS and YFSETQ. The CDR3 sequence is 13 residues long. V was pared by 2 bases and J by 5 bases, with 4 bases of the junction left unmatched. PCR was performed a second time for about 7 to 12 cycles using a sample-barcoded 5' primer and a J-beta primer mix. One entry per CDR3 protein, called by TCRdb with MiXCR from the 5' RACE reads. This repertoire shows about 380,000 distinct CDR3 sequences, over 45% found once; its top ten account for over 40%. The sequenced sample was blood. V usage is TRBV5-1 and J usage is TRBJ2-7; the match to TRBD1 covers 7 bases. The receptor was derived from a man aged 60 to 69 in good health. For the CDR3, the DNA is TGCGCCAGCAGCTTAAGGACAGGCCACGAGCAGTACTTC. Translated: CASSLRTGHEQYF.